The 18 T cell receptor beta chains presented below share a single source sample, sequenced in a study of T cell repertoires in cytomegalovirus infection. Their cognate antigens are unknown. TCRdb analysed the reads with MiXCR anew, one entry per CDR3 protein. This table has about 700,000 distinct CDR3 sequences, about 33% appearing once. The sequences come from cultured PBMCs, collected from culture after CMV antigen stimulation. Receptors were obtained from a human donor in good health (CMV status not recorded). Some clones in this sample may be carry-over from other donors' samples.

In its sample, this clonotype was seen a few times. V usage is TRBV11-2 and J usage is TRBJ2-7; the match to TRBD1 covers 7 bases. CDR1 is SGHAT, CDR2 FQNNGV, per germline. Trimming removed 1 base from V and 3 bases from J; junction bases left unmatched: 3. The CDR3 covers 14 residues. In DNA form, the CDR3 reads TGTGCCAGCAGCTTAGTGGACAGGTACTACGAGCAGTACTTC. Residues: CASSLVDRYYEQYF.

The chain's CDR3 is CATREDNYNEQFF. The CDR3 DNA sequence: TGTGCCACCCGTGAGGACAACTACAATGAGCAGTTCTTC. This chain links TRBV6-2 or TRBV6-3 with TRBJ2-1; D may be TRBD1 (5 bases). The length of the CDR3 is 13 residues. V gave up 10 bases and J gave up 3 bases, with 13 bases separating them. Germline V gene data show CDR1 as MNHEY and CDR2 as SVGEGT.

The chain links TRBV11-2 to TRBJ2-7, with a weak D call TRBD1 (6 bases). This CDR3 is 14 amino acids long. Between the trimmed V and J ends, which lost 3 bases and 4 bases, there was a span of 13 bases. Germline values: CDR1 SGHAT, CDR2 FQNNGV. CDR3 sequence: CASSFEQGKYEQYF. CDR3 coding DNA: TGTGCCAGCAGCTTTGAGCAGGGGAAGTACGAGCAGTACTTC. Full variable domain (missing parts from reference TRBV11-2 and TRBJ2-7): EAGVAQSPRYKIIEKRQSVAFWCNPISGHATLYWYQQILGQGPKLLIQFQNNGVVDDSQLPKDRFSAERLKGVDSTLKIQPAKLEDSAVYLCASSFEQGKYEQYFGPGTRLTVT.

This chain links TRBV29-1 with TRBJ2-5, with D uncertain. V was cut by 1 base and J by 2 bases, with 2 bases left in between. The germline V gene has CDR1 SQVTM and CDR2 ANQGSEA. The CDR3 is made up of 11 amino acids. Here the CDR3 reads CSVEGQETQYF. For the CDR3, the DNA is TGCAGCGTTGAAGGTCAAGAGACCCAGTACTTC.

The genes are TRBV10-3 and TRBJ1-2; 9 nucleotides agree with TRBD1. The germline V gene has CDR1 ENHRY and CDR2 SYGVKD. This CDR3 has 14 residues. Germline trimming cut 8 bases from V and 7 bases from J; bases unmatched to any gene: 11. The chain's CDR3 is CAIAPDTGGTGYTF. The CDR3 region has the DNA TGTGCCATCGCCCCGGATACAGGGGGCACTGGCTACACCTTC.

This sequence joins TRBV4-3 and TRBJ2-2; possible D gene TRBD2, 6 bases. The CDR3 sequence is 21 residues long. Between the trimmed V and J ends, which lost 3 bases and 3 bases, there was a span of 29 bases. The germline gives CDR1 LGHNA, CDR2 YSLEER. The CDR3 region is CASSHGKMWYGGEWDTGELFF. CDR3 DNA: TGCGCCAGCAGCCACGGAAAAATGTGGTATGGAGGGGAGTGGGACACCGGGGAGCTGTTTTTT.

This clonotype was counted a few times. The genes are TRBV7-6 and TRBJ2-5; 9 bases are shared with TRBD2. V trimming: 4 bases; J trimming: 3 bases; junction bases outside the gene matches: 6. The CDR3 extends over 15 amino acids. The germline CDR1 and CDR2 sequences are SGHVS and FNYEAQ. The CDR3 nucleotides read TGTGCCAGCAGCTACTCGACTAGCGGAAAAGAGACCCAGTACTTC. Its protein is CASSYSTSGKETQYF.

The CDR3 loop reads CATGGLGPLGVTDTQYF. The CDR3 DNA sequence: TGTGCCACCGGGGGACTAGGCCCACTTGGAGTGACAGATACGCAGTATTTT. The rearrangement links TRBV15 to TRBJ2-3, with TRBD2 matching 8 bases. Germline values: CDR1 LNHNV, CDR2 YYDKDF (reference sequence). This CDR3 spans 17 amino acids. Trimming took 8 bases from V and 3 from J; bases not matched to a gene: 16.

This clonotype was seen at least ten times. V gene TRBV7-2 combines with J gene TRBJ2-3; no clear D. Per germline, CDR1 SGHTA and CDR2 FQGNSA. V lost 0 bases and J lost 6, with 7 bases in between. This CDR3 has 13 amino acids. CDR3 in amino acids: CASSLARVDTQYF. CDR3 sequence (DNA): TGTGCCAGCAGCTTAGCTCGCGTGGATACGCAGTATTTT.

This clonotype was seen more than once but under ten times. The chain links TRBV7-9 to TRBJ1-1; 7 positions match TRBD1. After removal of 3 bases from V and 2 bases from J, the junction contained 3 bases not matched to a gene. CDR1 is SEHNR, CDR2 FQNEAQ, per germline (reference sequence). The CDR3 spans 14 residues. The CDR3 DNA is TGTGCCAGCAGCTTTCCAGGGGGAAACACTGAAGCTTTCTTT. As protein: CASSFPGGNTEAFF.

The J gene is TRBJ1-2, the V gene TRBV2; D is unclear. V gave up 3 bases and J gave up 8 bases, with 16 bases separating them. The CDR3 has 14 residues. Looked up from germline, CDR1 is SNHLY and CDR2 is FYNNEI. CDR3 nucleotides: TGTGCCAGCAGTGAGTGGGTAGGCGGAGACGGCTACACCTTC. It is translated as CASSEWVGGDGYTF.

This clonotype was found a few times. The chain couples TRBV18 to TRBJ1-3; D possibly corresponds to TRBD1 (5 bases). V dropped 4 bases and J dropped 0 bases, with 10 bases sitting between them. Germline V CDR1 and CDR2: KGHSH, LQKENI. The CDR3 is made up of 15 amino acids. CDR3 sequence (DNA): TGTGCCAGCTCACGAGGGACGGACTCTGGAAACACCATATATTTT. As protein: CASSRGTDSGNTIYF.

This clonotype was found a few times. This sequence joins TRBV2 and TRBJ1-2, with a weak D call TRBD1 (5 bases). Germline loops: CDR1 SNHLY, CDR2 FYNNEI. CDR3 length equals 15 residues. The ends were cut back, 6 bases at V and 8 bases at J, with 22 bases in the middle. In DNA, the CDR3 is TGTGCCAGCAGGGGGGGGTGGGGGGAAGAGCGCGGCTACACCTTC. Translation gives CASRGGWGEERGYTF.

The V gene is TRBV18, the J gene TRBJ2-1, with TRBD2 identical over 7 bases. Germline values: CDR1 KGHSH, CDR2 LQKENI. The CDR3 consists of 16 residues. J lost 0 bases, V lost 3 bases, and 5 bases had no gene match. CDR3: CASSPGTTHSYNEQFF. The CDR3 nucleotides are TGTGCCAGCTCACCCGGGACTACCCACTCCTACAATGAGCAGTTCTTC.

The J gene is TRBJ1-5, the V gene TRBV2; D may be TRBD1 (6 bases). Deletions cut 7 bases from V and 2 bases from J, with 12 bases between. This CDR3 has 14 residues. Per germline, CDR1 SNHLY and CDR2 FYNNEI. For the CDR3, the DNA is TGTGCCAGCAACAGGGTGGGGGGCAATCAGCCCCAGCATTTT. Its protein product is CASNRVGGNQPQHF.

The chain combines TRBV15 with TRBJ1-2; 8 bases match TRBD1. Germline loops: CDR1 LNHNV, CDR2 YYDKDF (reference sequence). The V gene end was trimmed by 5 bases and the J gene end by 0 bases; junction bases not matched to a gene: 5. The CDR3 contains 15 residues. The chain's CDR3 is CATSPTGAANYGYTF. The CDR3 DNA sequence: TGTGCCACCAGCCCGACAGGGGCAGCTAACTATGGCTACACCTTC.

This chain joins TRBV6-6 and TRBJ2-7; 8 nucleotides line up with TRBD1. J lost 6 bases, V lost 7 bases, and 8 bases had no gene match. Germline V gene data show CDR1 as MNHNY and CDR2 as SVGAGI (reference sequence). This CDR3 has 13 residues. CDR3 nucleotides: TGTGCCAGCAAGGACAGGGCGGTGGGCGAGCAGTACTTC. Amino acid sequence: CASKDRAVGEQYF.

The chain carries TRBV4-2 and TRBJ2-2; D tentatively reads TRBD1 or TRBD2 (6 bases each). Per germline, CDR1 LGHNA and CDR2 YNFKEQ. The ends were cut back, 0 bases at V and 5 bases at J, with 13 bases in the middle. This CDR3 comprises 16 residues. CDR3 protein: CASSQDFGGLTGELFF. The CDR3 DNA reads as TGTGCCAGCAGCCAAGACTTCGGGGGCCTAACCGGGGAGCTGTTTTTT.